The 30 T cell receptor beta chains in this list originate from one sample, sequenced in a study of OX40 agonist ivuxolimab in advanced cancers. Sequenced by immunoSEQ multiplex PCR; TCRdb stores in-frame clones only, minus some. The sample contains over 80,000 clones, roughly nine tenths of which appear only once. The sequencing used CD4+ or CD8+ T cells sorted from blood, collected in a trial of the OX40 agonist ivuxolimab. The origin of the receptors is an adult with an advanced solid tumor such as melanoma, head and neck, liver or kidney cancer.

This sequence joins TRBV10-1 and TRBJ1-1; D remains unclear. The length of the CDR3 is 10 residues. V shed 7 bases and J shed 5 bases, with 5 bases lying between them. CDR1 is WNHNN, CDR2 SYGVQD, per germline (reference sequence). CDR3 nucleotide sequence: TGCGCCAGCAACCTTACTGAAGCTTTCTTT. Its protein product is CASNLTEAFF.

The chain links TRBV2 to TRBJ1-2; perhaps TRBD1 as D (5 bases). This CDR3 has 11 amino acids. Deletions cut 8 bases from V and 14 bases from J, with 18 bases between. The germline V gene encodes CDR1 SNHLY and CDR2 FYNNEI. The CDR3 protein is CASQAGTAKTF. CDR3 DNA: TGTGCCAGCCAAGCTGGGACGGCGAAAACCTTC. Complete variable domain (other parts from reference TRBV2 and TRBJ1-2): EPEVTQTPSHQVTQMGQEVILRCVPISNHLYFYWYRQILGQKVEFLVSFYNNEISEKSEIFDDQFSVERPDGSNFTLKIRSTKLEDSAMYFCASQAGTAKTFGSGTRLTVV.

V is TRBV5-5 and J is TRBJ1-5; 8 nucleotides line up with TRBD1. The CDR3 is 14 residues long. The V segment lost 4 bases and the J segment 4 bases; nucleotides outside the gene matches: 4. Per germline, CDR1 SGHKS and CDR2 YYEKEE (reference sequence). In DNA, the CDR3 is TGTGCCAGCAGCGGACAGGGAGGGAATCAGCCCCAGCATTTT. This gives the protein CASSGQGGNQPQHF.

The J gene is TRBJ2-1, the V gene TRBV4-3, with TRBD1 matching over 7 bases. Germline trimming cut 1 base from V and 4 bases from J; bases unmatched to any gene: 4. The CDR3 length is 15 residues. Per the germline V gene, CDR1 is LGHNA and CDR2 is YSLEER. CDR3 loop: CASSQVNRGYNEQFF. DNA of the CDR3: TGCGCCAGCAGCCAAGTCAACAGGGGATACAATGAGCAGTTCTTC.

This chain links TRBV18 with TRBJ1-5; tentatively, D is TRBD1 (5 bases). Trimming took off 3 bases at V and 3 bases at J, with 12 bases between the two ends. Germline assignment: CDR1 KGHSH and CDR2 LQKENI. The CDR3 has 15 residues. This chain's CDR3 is CASSPGQGPNQPQHF. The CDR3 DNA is TGTGCCAGCTCACCCGGTCAGGGCCCCAATCAGCCCCAGCATTTT.

The CDR3 sequence: CASSPPKTGAGGEQYF. The CDR3 nucleotides read TGTGCCAGCTCACCACCAAAGACAGGAGCTGGGGGGGAGCAGTACTTC. V usage is TRBV18 and J usage is TRBJ2-7, with D tentatively TRBD1 or TRBD2 (6 bases each). V lost 0 bases to trimming and J lost 7 bases, with 19 bases between them. Germline CDR1 and CDR2: KGHSH and LQKENI. CDR3 length: 16 amino acids.

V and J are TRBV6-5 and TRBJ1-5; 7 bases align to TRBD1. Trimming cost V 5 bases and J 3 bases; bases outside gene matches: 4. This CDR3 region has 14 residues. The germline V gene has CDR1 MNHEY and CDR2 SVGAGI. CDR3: CASSRDSHNQPQHF. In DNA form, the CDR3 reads TGTGCCAGCAGTAGGGACAGCCACAATCAGCCCCAGCATTTT.

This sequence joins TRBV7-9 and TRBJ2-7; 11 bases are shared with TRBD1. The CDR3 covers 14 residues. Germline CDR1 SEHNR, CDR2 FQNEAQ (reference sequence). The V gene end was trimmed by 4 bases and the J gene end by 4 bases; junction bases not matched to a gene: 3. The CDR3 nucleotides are TGTGCCAGCAGCTCCGGGACAGGGGGGTACGAGCAGTACTTC. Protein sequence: CASSSGTGGYEQYF.

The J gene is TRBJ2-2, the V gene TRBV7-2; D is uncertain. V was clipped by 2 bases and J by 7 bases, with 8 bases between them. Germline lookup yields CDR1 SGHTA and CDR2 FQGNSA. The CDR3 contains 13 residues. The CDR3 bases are TGTGCCAGCAGCTTAATGAGCGTCGGGGAGCTGTTTTTT. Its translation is CASSLMSVGELFF. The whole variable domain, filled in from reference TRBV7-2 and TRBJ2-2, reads GAGVSQSPSNKVTEKGKDVELRCDPISGHTALYWYRQSLGQGLEFLIYFQGNSAPDKSGLPSDRFSAERTGGSVSTLTIQRTQQEDSAVYLCASSLMSVGELFFGEGSRLTVL.

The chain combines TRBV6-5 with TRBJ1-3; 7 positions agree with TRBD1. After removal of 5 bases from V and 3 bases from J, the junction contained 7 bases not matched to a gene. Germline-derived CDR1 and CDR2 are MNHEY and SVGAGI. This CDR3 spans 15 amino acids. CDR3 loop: CASSPQGLGGNTIYF. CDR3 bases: TGTGCCAGCAGTCCACAGGGGTTGGGTGGAAACACCATATATTTT.

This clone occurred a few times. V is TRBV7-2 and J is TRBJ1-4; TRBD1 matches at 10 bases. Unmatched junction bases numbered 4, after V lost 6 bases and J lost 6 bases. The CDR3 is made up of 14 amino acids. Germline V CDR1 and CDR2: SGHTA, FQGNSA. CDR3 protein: CASSQGQGHEKLFF. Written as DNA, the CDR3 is TGTGCCAGCAGTCAGGGACAGGGGCATGAAAAACTGTTTTTT.

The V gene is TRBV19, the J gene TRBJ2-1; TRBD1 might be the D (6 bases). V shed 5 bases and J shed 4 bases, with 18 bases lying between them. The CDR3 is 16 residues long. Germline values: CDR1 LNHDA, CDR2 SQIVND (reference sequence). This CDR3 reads CASSLGGGVEYNEQFF. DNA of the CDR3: TGTGCCAGTAGTTTGGGTGGGGGCGTGGAATACAATGAGCAGTTCTTC.

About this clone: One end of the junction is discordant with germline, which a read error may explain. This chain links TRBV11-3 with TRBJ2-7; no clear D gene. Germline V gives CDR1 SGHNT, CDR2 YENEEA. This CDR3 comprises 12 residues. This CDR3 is CASSLGSYQQYF. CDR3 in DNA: TGTGCCAGCAGCTTAGGTAGCTACCAGCAGTACTTC.

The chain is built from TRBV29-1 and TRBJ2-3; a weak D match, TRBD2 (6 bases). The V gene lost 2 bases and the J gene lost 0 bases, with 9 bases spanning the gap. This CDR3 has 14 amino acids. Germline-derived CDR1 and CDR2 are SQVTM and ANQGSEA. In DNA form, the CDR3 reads TGCAGCGTTGAAAAGGGACTCAGCACAGATACGCAGTATTTT. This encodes CSVEKGLSTDTQYF.

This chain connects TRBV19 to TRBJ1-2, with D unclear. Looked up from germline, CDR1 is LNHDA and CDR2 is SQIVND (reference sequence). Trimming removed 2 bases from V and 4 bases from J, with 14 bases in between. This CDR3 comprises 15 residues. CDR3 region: CASSILGQSFYGYTF. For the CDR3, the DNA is TGTGCCAGTAGTATACTAGGCCAATCGTTCTATGGCTACACCTTC.

This CDR3 reads CASRETGAEKLFF. CDR3 coding DNA: TGTGCCAGCAGAGAGACAGGGGCTGAAAAACTGTTTTTT. The chain joins TRBV25-1 to TRBJ1-4; 8 bases are a match to TRBD1. From germline, CDR1 is MGHDK and CDR2 SYGVNS. The CDR3 runs to 13 residues. V was pared by 6 bases and J by 7 bases, with 4 bases of the junction left unmatched.

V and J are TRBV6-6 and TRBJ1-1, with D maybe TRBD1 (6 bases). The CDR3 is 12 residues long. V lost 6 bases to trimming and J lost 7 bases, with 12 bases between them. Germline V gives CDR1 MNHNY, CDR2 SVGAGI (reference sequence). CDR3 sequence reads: CASRSTQGEAFF. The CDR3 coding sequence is TGTGCCAGCAGGTCAACACAGGGTGAAGCTTTCTTT.

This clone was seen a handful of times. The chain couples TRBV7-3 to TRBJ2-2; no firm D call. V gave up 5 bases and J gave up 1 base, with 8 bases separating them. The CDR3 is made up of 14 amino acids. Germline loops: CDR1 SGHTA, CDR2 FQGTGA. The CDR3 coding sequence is TGTGCCAGCAGCCTGGGTATGAACACCGGGGAGCTGTTTTTT. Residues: CASSLGMNTGELFF.

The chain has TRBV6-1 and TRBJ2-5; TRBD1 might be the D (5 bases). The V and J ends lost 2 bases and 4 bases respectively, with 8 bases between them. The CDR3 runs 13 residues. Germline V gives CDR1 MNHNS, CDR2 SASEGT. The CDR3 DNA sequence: TGTGCCAGCAGTGAACAGGGTGGAGAGACCCAGTACTTC. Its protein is CASSEQGGETQYF.

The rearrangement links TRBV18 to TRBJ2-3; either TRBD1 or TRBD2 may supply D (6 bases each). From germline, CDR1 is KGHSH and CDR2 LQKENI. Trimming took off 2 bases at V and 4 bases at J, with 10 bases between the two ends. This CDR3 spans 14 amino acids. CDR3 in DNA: TGTGCCAGCTCACCATCGGGGGCGGCAGATACGCAGTATTTT. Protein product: CASSPSGAADTQYF.

This chain's CDR3 is CASSYTGGREKLFF. CDR3 bases: TGTGCCAGCAGTTACACCGGGGGTAGGGAAAAACTGTTTTTT. The V call is TRBV6-5, the J call TRBJ1-4; D possibly corresponds to TRBD1 (5 bases). Germline assignment: CDR1 MNHEY and CDR2 SVGAGI. Trimming shortened V by 2 bases and J by 8 bases, and 12 bases separated the two germline ends. The CDR3 has 14 residues.

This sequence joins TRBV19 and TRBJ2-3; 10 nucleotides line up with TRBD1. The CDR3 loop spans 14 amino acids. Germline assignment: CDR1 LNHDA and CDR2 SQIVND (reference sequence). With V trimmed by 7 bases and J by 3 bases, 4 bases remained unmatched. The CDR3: CASTTDRGTDTQYF. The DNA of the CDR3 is TGTGCCAGTACCACGGACAGGGGGACAGATACGCAGTATTTT. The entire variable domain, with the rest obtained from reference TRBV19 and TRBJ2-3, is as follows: DGGITQSPKYLFRKEGQNVTLSCEQNLNHDAMYWYRQDPGQGLRLIYYSQIVNDFQKGDIAEGYSVSREKKESFPLTVTSAQKNPTAFYLCASTTDRGTDTQYFGPGTRLTVL.

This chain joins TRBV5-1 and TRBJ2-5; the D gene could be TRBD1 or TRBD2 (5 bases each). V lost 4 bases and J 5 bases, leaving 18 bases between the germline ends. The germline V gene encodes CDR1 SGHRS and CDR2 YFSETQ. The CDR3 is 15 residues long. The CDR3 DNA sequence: TGCGCCAGCAGCCGGCAGGTCACTAGACAGGAGACCCAGTACTTC. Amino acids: CASSRQVTRQETQYF.

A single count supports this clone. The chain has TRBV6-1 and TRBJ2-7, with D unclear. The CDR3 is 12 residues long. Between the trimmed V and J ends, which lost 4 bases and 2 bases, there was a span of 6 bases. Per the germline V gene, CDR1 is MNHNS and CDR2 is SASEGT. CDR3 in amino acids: CASSAPPYEQYF. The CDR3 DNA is TGTGCCAGCAGTGCCCCACCCTACGAGCAGTACTTC.

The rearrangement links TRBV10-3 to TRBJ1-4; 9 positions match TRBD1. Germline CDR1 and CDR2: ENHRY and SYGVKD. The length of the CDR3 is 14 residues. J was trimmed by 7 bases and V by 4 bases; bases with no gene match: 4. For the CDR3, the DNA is TGTGCCATCAGTGCGACAGGGGGACGTGAAAAACTGTTTTTT. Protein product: CAISATGGREKLFF.

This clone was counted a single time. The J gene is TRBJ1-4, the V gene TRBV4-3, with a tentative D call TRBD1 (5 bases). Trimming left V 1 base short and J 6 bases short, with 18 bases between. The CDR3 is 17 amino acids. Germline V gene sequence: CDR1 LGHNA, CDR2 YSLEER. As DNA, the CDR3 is TGCGCCAGCAGCCAAGTTCCGGGGTGGGGGAAGGATGAAAAACTGTTTTTT. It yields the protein CASSQVPGWGKDEKLFF.

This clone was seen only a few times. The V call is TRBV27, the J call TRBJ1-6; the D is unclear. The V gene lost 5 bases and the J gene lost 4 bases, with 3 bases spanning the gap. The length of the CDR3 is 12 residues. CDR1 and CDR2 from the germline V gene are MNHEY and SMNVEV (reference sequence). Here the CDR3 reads CASSDYNSPLHF. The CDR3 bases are TGTGCCAGCAGTGATTATAATTCACCCCTCCACTTT.

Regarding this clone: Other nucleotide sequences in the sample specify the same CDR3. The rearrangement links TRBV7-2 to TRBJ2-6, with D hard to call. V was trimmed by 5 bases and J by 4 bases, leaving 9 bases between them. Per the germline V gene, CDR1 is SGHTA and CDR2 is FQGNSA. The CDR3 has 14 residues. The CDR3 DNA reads TGTGCCAGCAGCCTCCCTCGGGGGGCCAACGTCCTGACTTTC. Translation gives CASSLPRGANVLTF.

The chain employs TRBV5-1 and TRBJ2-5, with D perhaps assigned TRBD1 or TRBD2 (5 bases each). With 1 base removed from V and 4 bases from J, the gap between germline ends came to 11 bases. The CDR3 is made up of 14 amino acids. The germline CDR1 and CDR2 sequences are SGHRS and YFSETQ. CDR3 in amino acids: CASSLYRDGETQYF. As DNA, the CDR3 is TGCGCCAGCAGCTTGTATAGGGACGGAGAGACCCAGTACTTC.

Here the CDR3 DNA reads TGTGCCAGCAGCTCCGGACAGTTATACGAGCAGTACTTC. The encoded protein is CASSSGQLYEQYF. The J gene is TRBJ2-7, the V gene TRBV11-2; D might be TRBD1 (6 bases). The CDR3 is 13 residues long. Per the germline V gene, CDR1 is SGHAT and CDR2 is FQNNGV. V was cut by 4 bases and J by 4 bases, with 11 bases left in between.